This entry lists 28 T cell receptor beta chains sequenced from one sample in a study of T cell responses to AZD1222 COVID-19 vaccine. Generated by immunoSEQ multiplex PCR, the TCRdb table keeps only in-frame clones and is missing some. The sample lists about 69,000 clones; 80% were seen once. The sample consisted of peripheral blood, taken 28 days after the second AZD1222 dose. The origin of the receptors is an adult who received the AZD1222 COVID-19 vaccine.

The chain joins TRBV11-2 to TRBJ2-1; no definite D call. Deletions cut 0 bases from V and 9 bases from J, with 15 bases between. The CDR3 is made up of 15 amino acids. Germline values: CDR1 SGHAT, CDR2 FQNNGV. CDR3 in DNA: TGTGCCAGCAGCTTAGATCGAAAAATGCTAGGTGAGCAGTTCTTC. Its translation is CASSLDRKMLGEQFF.

The genes are TRBV7-9 and TRBJ2-3; D ambiguous. V lost 5 bases and J 1 base, leaving 13 bases between the germline ends. CDR3 size: 15 residues. Germline V lookup: CDR1 SEHNR, CDR2 FQNEAQ (reference sequence). The CDR3 sequence: CASSPTSMGTDTQYF. CDR3 DNA sequence: TGTGCCAGCAGCCCGACTTCGATGGGCACAGATACGCAGTATTTT.

This sequence joins TRBV5-8 and TRBJ1-5; possibly TRBD1 for D (5 bases). Germline V gene lookup returns CDR1 SGHTS and CDR2 YDEGEE. The CDR3 is 14 residues long. Trimming took off 2 bases at V and 7 bases at J, with 13 bases between the two ends. CDR3 protein: CASSFFAGRQPQHF. DNA of the CDR3: TGTGCCAGCAGCTTTTTTGCAGGGAGGCAGCCCCAGCATTTT.

This clone is a singleton in its sample. J is TRBJ1-2 and V is TRBV6-5; tentatively, D is TRBD1 (5 bases). The ends were cut back, 2 bases at V and 3 bases at J, with 16 bases in the middle. CDR1 is MNHEY and CDR2 is SVGAGI in the germline V gene. The CDR3 spans 16 residues. The CDR3 protein is CASSYGTYPGDYGYTF. The CDR3 DNA follows: TGTGCCAGCAGTTACGGGACTTACCCGGGGGACTATGGCTACACCTTC.

The rearrangement joins TRBV5-1 to TRBJ1-5; D is unresolved. Germline V gene sequence: CDR1 SGHRS, CDR2 YFSETQ. V lost 2 bases and J lost 6, with 9 bases in between. CDR3 length: 13 residues. This chain's CDR3 is CASSLSPGQPQHF. As DNA, the CDR3 is TGCGCCAGCAGCTTAAGTCCCGGTCAGCCCCAGCATTTT.

V gene TRBV7-9 combines with J gene TRBJ1-1; no reliable D call. Trimming left V 3 bases short and J 0 bases short, with 5 bases between. This CDR3 contains 13 residues. CDR1 is SEHNR, CDR2 FQNEAQ, per germline (reference sequence). CDR3 bases: TGTGCCAGCAGCTTCGACATGAACACTGAAGCTTTCTTT. It encodes CASSFDMNTEAFF.

V gene TRBV5-8 combines with J gene TRBJ1-2; D not resolved. The germline V and J ends were trimmed by 4 bases and 4 bases, with 14 bases remaining between them. The CDR3 is 14 residues long. Germline V CDR1 and CDR2: SGHTS, YDEGEE. CDR3 sequence (DNA): TGTGCCAGCAGCCCAAACGGGGTGGGCTATGGCTACACCTTC. Translation gives CASSPNGVGYGYTF.

This chain uses TRBV29-1 with TRBJ2-7, with 8 bases fitting TRBD1. The V and J ends lost 3 bases and 4 bases, in that order; junction bases with no gene match: 8. The length of the CDR3 is 14 residues. Germline lookup yields CDR1 SQVTM and CDR2 ANQGSEA. CDR3 loop: CSVEFPDRAYEQYF. As DNA, the CDR3 is TGCAGCGTTGAGTTTCCGGACAGGGCTTACGAGCAGTACTTC.

This clone was detected only a few times. The rearrangement links TRBV28 to TRBJ1-5; D is uncertain. There are 14 residues in the CDR3. CDR1 is MDHEN and CDR2 is SYDVKM in the germline V gene. V dropped 7 bases and J dropped 4 bases, with 14 bases sitting between them. DNA of the CDR3: TGTGCCAGCAAGGGAGGGAACGCAAATCAGCCCCAGCATTTT. This gives the protein CASKGGNANQPQHF. Looking up the rest from reference TRBV28 and TRBJ1-5 gives the full variable domain: DVKVTQSSRYLVKRTGEKVFLECVQDMDHENMFWYRQDPGLGLRLIYFSYDVKMKEKGDIPEGYSVSREKKERFSLILESASTNQTSMYLCASKGGNANQPQHFGDGTRLSIL.

This chain links TRBV15 with TRBJ1-3; D gene ambiguous. Looked up from germline, CDR1 is LNHNV and CDR2 is YYDKDF (reference sequence). This CDR3 has 15 residues. V was clipped by 9 bases and J by 0 bases, with 15 bases between them. CDR3 nucleotides: TGTGCCACAGCAGCTCCTATGAGCTCTGGAAACACCATATATTTT. This codes for CATAAPMSSGNTIYF.

On this clone: Germline is not matched at one junction end, which may reflect a read error. This CDR3 reads CASSRFRESPNF. In nucleotides, the CDR3 is TGTGCCAGTAGTCGATTCAGGGAGTCTCCCAACTTT. The V gene is TRBV19, the J gene TRBJ1-4, with D maybe TRBD1 (5 bases). Germline CDR1 reads LNHDA; CDR2 reads SQIVND (reference sequence). The CDR3 totals 12 residues.

This chain uses TRBV18 with TRBJ2-7; D gene unclear. The CDR3 covers 15 residues. The germline gives CDR1 KGHSH, CDR2 LQKENI. V lost 0 bases and J lost 0, with 9 bases in between. In DNA, the CDR3 is TGTGCCAGCTCACCACCAAGCAAGGGCTCCTACGAGCAGTACTTC. Translation: CASSPPSKGSYEQYF.

The chain carries TRBV19 and TRBJ2-2; TRBD2 matches 11 bases. With V trimmed by 8 bases and J by 3 bases, 11 bases remained unmatched. CDR1 and CDR2 from the germline V gene are LNHDA and SQIVND (reference sequence). The CDR3 length is 17 residues. The CDR3 loop reads CASHRSSGGFYTGELFF. CDR3 in DNA: TGTGCCAGTCACAGATCTAGCGGGGGGTTTTACACCGGGGAGCTGTTTTTT.

This rearrangement joins TRBV10-2 to TRBJ1-5; 9 nucleotides align to TRBD1. The germline V gene encodes CDR1 WSHSY and CDR2 SAAADI. J was trimmed by 0 bases and V by 5 bases; bases with no gene match: 8. The CDR3 spans 17 residues. This chain's CDR3 is CASSLGTGLNSNQPQHF. CDR3 DNA: TGCGCCAGCAGTCTCGGGACAGGGCTGAATAGCAATCAGCCCCAGCATTTT.

The rearrangement uses TRBV18 and TRBJ1-2; 7 bases map to TRBD1. Trimming at V came to 3 bases and at J to 2 bases, leaving 6 bases not matched to a gene. This CDR3 has 15 amino acids. CDR1 KGHSH and CDR2 LQKENI come from the germline V gene. The CDR3 nucleotides are TGTGCCAGCTCACCCGTTGGGGACAGCAACTATGGCTACACCTTC. This sequence encodes CASSPVGDSNYGYTF.

There are a few counts of this clone. V usage is TRBV7-8 and J usage is TRBJ2-7; D uncertain. The germline V gene has CDR1 SGHVS and CDR2 FQNEAQ. The V end lost 1 base, the J end lost 3 bases, and 22 bases lay between the germline ends. The CDR3 is made up of 18 amino acids. The CDR3 loop reads CASSLGTPKGTGLYEQYF. The CDR3 DNA sequence: TGTGCCAGCAGCTTAGGGACCCCTAAGGGAACCGGGCTCTACGAGCAGTACTTC.

The chain recombines TRBV6-1 with TRBJ2-7, with D unresolved. The V and J ends lost 1 base and 2 bases respectively, with 12 bases between them. CDR1 MNHNS and CDR2 SASEGT come from the germline V gene. The CDR3 covers 15 residues. The CDR3 DNA reads TGTGCCAGCAGTGAAGATCAGGACGGAACCTACGAGCAGTACTTC. It yields the protein CASSEDQDGTYEQYF.

J is TRBJ2-7 and V is TRBV5-5; D remains ambiguous. This CDR3 has 13 amino acids. Germline-derived CDR1 and CDR2 are SGHKS and YYEKEE (reference sequence). Trimming left V 1 base short and J 4 bases short, with 9 bases between. The CDR3 DNA reads as TGTGCCAGCAGCTTGCGAAACCCTTACGAGCAGTACTTC. As protein: CASSLRNPYEQYF.

J is TRBJ2-1 and V is TRBV19; no reliable D call. V shed 1 base and J shed 5 bases, with 3 bases lying between them. CDR3 size: 12 residues. Germline V gene sequence: CDR1 LNHDA, CDR2 SQIVND (reference sequence). CDR3: CASSIVHNEQFF. The CDR3 DNA reads as TGTGCCAGTAGTATAGTCCACAATGAGCAGTTCTTC.

This chain connects TRBV6-2 or TRBV6-3 to TRBJ2-1; 9 nucleotides agree with TRBD1. V shed 0 bases, J shed 9 bases, and the junction held 6 bases outside the gene matches. From germline, CDR1 is MNHEY and CDR2 SVGEGT. The CDR3 runs 15 residues. The CDR3 loop reads CASSYSGTGSVEQFF. The CDR3 DNA reads TGTGCCAGCAGTTACTCTGGGACAGGGAGTGTTGAGCAGTTCTTC.

There are a few counts of this clone. The J gene is TRBJ2-5, the V gene TRBV18, with a possible D match to TRBD1 (6 bases). The CDR3 covers 15 residues. Trimming removed 2 bases from V and 3 bases from J, with 13 bases in between. Germline values: CDR1 KGHSH, CDR2 LQKENI. The chain's CDR3 is CASSPEQGPEETQYF. CDR3 nucleotides: TGTGCCAGCTCACCAGAGCAGGGGCCAGAAGAGACCCAGTACTTC.

The chain has TRBV29-1 and TRBJ2-3; 8 nucleotides line up with TRBD2. The CDR3 extends over 16 amino acids. Per the germline V gene, CDR1 is SQVTM and CDR2 is ANQGSEA. The junction had 13 bases not matched to a gene; V was cut back by 6 bases and J by 2 bases. CDR3 amino acids: CSVRTSPQTNTDTQYF. Here the CDR3 DNA reads TGCAGCGTACGGACTAGCCCACAAACAAACACAGATACGCAGTATTTT.

J is TRBJ2-5 and V is TRBV28, with D perhaps being TRBD1 or TRBD2 (5 bases each). The CDR3 length is 15 residues. V was trimmed by 6 bases and J by 2 bases, leaving 16 bases between them. Germline values: CDR1 MDHEN, CDR2 SYDVKM. The CDR3: CASRRDGLIQETQYF. The CDR3 DNA sequence: TGTGCCAGCAGACGGGACGGATTAATTCAAGAGACCCAGTACTTC.

The rearrangement links TRBV30 to TRBJ2-1, with a tentative D call TRBD2 (5 bases). The ends were cut back, 5 bases at V and 7 bases at J, with 15 bases in the middle. Germline V lookup: CDR1 GTSNPN, CDR2 SVGIG (reference sequence). This CDR3 contains 13 residues. The CDR3 spells CAWAAGFNNEQFF. The CDR3 coding sequence is TGTGCCTGGGCTGCGGGTTTTAATAATGAGCAGTTCTTC.

The chain is built from TRBV5-1 and TRBJ1-2, with 7 bases fitting TRBD1. V dropped 3 bases and J dropped 0; count of bases not matched to a gene: 11. This CDR3 region has 17 residues. Germline assignment: CDR1 SGHRS and CDR2 YFSETQ. For the CDR3, the DNA is TGCGCCAGCAGCTCGAGCCCCGACAGGGCCGCTAACTATGGCTACACCTTC. Its translation: CASSSSPDRAANYGYTF.

The sample holds a few counts of this clone. The chain employs TRBV6-5 and TRBJ2-7, with D perhaps being TRBD1 or TRBD2 (5 bases each). The germline CDR1 and CDR2 sequences are MNHEY and SVGAGI. There are 15 residues in the CDR3. The V gene lost 6 bases and the J gene lost 2 bases, with 17 bases spanning the gap. In nucleotides, the CDR3 is TGTGCCAGCAGGCCACTTTTGGGGGTTACCTACGAGCAGTACTTC. Translation gives CASRPLLGVTYEQYF.

The chain couples TRBV3-1 (or the pseudogene TRBV3-2) to TRBJ2-7; no definite D call. This CDR3 spans 13 amino acids. Germline-derived CDR1 and CDR2 are LGHDT and YNNKEL (reference sequence). The V gene lost 3 bases and the J gene lost 12 bases, with 18 bases spanning the gap. Written as DNA, the CDR3 is TGTGCCAGCAGCCAGGGCCGCTATCGCGTGGCGTACTTC. This codes for CASSQGRYRVAYF.

V usage is TRBV6-5 and J usage is TRBJ1-1; weak D call: TRBD1 (5 bases). The CDR3 runs to 14 residues. Germline-derived CDR1 and CDR2 are MNHEY and SVGAGI. V dropped 5 bases and J dropped 2 bases, with 12 bases sitting between them. The CDR3 nucleotides are TGTGCCAGCAGTCTCAGGGACTTTAACACTGAAGCTTTCTTT. Residues: CASSLRDFNTEAFF.